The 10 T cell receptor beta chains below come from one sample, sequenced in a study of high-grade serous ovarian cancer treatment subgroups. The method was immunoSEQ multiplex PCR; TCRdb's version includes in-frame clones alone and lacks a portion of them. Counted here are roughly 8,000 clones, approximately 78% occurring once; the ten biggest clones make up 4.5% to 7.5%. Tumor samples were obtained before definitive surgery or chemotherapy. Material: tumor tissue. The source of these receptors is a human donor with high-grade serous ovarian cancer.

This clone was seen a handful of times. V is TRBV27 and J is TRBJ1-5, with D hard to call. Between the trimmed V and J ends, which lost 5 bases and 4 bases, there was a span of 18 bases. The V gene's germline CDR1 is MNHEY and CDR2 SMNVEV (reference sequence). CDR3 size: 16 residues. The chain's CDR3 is CASSLRPGDWNQPQHF. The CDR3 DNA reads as TGTGCCAGCAGTCTACGTCCTGGGGATTGGAATCAGCCCCAGCATTTT.

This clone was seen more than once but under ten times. The CDR3 DNA follows: TGTGCCAGCTCACGAAGCGGGGCCCAAGAGACCCAGTACTTC. This translates into CASSRSGAQETQYF. V gene TRBV18 combines with J gene TRBJ2-5; 7 bases are a match to TRBD2. The CDR3 length is 14 residues. Germline CDR1 KGHSH, CDR2 LQKENI. J was trimmed by 1 base and V by 4 bases; bases with no gene match: 3.

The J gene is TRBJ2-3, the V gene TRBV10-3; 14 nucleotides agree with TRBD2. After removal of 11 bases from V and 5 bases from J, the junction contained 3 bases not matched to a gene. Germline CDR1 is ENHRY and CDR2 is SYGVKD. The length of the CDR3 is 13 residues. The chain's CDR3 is CAVGLAGGDTQYF. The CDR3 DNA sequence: TGTGCCGTCGGACTAGCGGGAGGAGATACGCAGTATTTT.

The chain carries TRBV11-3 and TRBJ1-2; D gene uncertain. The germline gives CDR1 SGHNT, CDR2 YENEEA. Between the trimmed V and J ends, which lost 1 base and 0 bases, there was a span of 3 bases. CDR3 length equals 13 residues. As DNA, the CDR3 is TGTGCCAGCAGCTTAGGAGCTAACTATGGCTACACCTTC. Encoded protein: CASSLGANYGYTF.

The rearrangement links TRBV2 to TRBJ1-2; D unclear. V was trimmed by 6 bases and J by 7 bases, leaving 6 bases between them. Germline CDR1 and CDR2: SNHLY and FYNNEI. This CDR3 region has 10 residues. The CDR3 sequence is CASRKGGYTF. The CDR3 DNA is TGTGCCAGCAGAAAGGGTGGCTACACCTTC.

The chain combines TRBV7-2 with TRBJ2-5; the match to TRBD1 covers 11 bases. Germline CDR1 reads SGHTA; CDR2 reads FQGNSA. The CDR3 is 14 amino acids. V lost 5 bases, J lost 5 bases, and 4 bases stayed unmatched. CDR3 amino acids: CASSAGQGVETQYF. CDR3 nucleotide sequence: TGTGCCAGCAGCGCGGGACAGGGGGTGGAGACCCAGTACTTC.

This chain's CDR3 is CASSVPTGGSSTEAFF. DNA of the CDR3: TGTGCCAGCAGCGTTCCGACCGGGGGTTCCAGCACTGAAGCTTTCTTT. This chain links TRBV5-4 with TRBJ1-1; the D gene is possibly TRBD1 (5 bases). CDR3 length: 16 amino acids. The germline V and J ends were trimmed by 4 bases and 4 bases, with 20 bases remaining between them. The germline CDR1 and CDR2 sequences are SGHNT and YYREEE (reference sequence). Drawing the rest from reference TRBV5-4 and TRBJ1-1, the complete variable domain is ETGVTQSPTHLIKTRGQQVTLRCSSQSGHNTVSWYQQALGQGPQFIFQYYREEENGRGNFPPRFSGLQFPNYSSELNVNALELDDSALYLCASSVPTGGSSTEAFFGQGTRLTVV.

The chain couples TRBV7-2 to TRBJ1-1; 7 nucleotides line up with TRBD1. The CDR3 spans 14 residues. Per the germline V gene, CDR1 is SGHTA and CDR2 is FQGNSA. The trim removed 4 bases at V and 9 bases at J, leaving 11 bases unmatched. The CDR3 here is CASSSARGVLKAFF. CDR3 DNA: TGTGCCAGCAGCTCCGCCAGGGGGGTACTGAAAGCTTTCTTT.

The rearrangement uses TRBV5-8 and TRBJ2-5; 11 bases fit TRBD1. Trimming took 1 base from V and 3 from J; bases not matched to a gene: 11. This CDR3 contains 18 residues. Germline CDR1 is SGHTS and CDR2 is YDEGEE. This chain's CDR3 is CASSLFERTGGGKETQYF. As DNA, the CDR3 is TGTGCCAGCAGCTTGTTTGAGAGGACAGGGGGCGGGAAAGAGACCCAGTACTTC.

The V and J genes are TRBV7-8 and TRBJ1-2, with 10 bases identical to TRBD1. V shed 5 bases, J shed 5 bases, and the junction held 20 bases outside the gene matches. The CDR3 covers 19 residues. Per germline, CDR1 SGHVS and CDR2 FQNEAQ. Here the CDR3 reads CASSAFLTGTGASGYGYTF. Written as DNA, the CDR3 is TGTGCCAGCAGCGCCTTCCTAACCGGGACAGGGGCCTCCGGGTATGGCTACACCTTC.